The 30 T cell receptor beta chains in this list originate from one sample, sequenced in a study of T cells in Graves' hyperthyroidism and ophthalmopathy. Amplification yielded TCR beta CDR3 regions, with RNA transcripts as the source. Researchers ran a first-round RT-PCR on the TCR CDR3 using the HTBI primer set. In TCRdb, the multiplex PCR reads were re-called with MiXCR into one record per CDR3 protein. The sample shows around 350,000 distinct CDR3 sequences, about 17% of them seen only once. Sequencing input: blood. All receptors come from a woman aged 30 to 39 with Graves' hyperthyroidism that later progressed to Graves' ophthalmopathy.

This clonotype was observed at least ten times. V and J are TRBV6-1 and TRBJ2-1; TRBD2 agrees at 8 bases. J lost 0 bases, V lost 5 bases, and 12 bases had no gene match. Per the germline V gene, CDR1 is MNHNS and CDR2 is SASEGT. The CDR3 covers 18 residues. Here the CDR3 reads CASSYPTSGGTSYNEQFF. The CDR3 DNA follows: TGTGCCAGCAGTTACCCTACTAGCGGAGGGACCTCCTACAATGAGCAGTTCTTC.

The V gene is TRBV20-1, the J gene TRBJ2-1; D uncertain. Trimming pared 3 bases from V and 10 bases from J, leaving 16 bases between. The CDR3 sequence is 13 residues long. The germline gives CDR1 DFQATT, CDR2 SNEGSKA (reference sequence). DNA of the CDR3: TGCAGTGCTAGCTATTCCAGCCGATTCGAGCAGTTCTTC. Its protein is CSASYSSRFEQFF.

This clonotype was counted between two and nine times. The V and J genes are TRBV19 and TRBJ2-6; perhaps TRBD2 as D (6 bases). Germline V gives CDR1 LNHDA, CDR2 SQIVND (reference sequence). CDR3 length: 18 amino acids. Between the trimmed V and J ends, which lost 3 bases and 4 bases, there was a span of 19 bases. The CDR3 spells CASSMRAQTSSGANVLTF. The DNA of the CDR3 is TGTGCCAGTAGTATGCGGGCCCAAACTAGCTCGGGGGCCAACGTCCTGACTTTC.

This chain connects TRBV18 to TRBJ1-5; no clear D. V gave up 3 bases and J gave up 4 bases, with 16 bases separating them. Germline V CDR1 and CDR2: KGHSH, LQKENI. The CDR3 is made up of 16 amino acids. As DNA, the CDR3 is TGTGCCAGCTCACCCGCCGGGAGCCGGCCTAATCAGCCCCAGCATTTT. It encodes CASSPAGSRPNQPQHF.

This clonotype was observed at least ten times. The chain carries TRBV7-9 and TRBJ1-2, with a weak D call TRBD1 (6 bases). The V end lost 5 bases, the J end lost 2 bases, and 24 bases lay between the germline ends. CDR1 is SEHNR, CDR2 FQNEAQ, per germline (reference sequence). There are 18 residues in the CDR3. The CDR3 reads CASSAGPSPGQRNYGYTF. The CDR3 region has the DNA TGTGCCAGCAGCGCAGGACCCTCCCCGGGACAAAGAAACTATGGCTACACCTTC.

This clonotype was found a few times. The CDR3, as DNA: TGTGCCAGCAGTTTACAGGGGGCGGACAATGAGCAGTTCTTC. Translation gives CASSLQGADNEQFF. The V gene is TRBV12-3 or TRBV12-4, the J gene TRBJ2-1; 8 bases are shared with TRBD1. V trimming: 2 bases; J trimming: 5 bases; junction bases outside the gene matches: 2. The CDR3 length is 14 residues.

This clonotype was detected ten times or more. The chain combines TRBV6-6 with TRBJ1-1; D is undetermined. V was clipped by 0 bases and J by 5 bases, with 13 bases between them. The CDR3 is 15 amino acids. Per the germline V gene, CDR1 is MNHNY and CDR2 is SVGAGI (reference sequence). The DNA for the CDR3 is TGTGCCAGCAGTTACTCGACCTTGGTCGCAACTGAAGCTTTCTTT. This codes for CASSYSTLVATEAFF.

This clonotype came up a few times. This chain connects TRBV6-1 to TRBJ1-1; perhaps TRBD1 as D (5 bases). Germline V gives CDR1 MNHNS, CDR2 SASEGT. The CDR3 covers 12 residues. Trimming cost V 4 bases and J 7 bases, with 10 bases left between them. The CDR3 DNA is TGTGCCAGCAGTGGGACAATAAGTGAAGCTTTCTTT. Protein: CASSGTISEAFF.

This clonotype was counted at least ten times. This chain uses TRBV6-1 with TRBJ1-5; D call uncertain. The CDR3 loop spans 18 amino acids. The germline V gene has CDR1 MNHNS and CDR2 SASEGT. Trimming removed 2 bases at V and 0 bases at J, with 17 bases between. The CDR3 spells CASSERADPIYSNQPQHF. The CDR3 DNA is TGTGCCAGCAGTGAACGGGCAGACCCAATTTATAGCAATCAGCCCCAGCATTTT.

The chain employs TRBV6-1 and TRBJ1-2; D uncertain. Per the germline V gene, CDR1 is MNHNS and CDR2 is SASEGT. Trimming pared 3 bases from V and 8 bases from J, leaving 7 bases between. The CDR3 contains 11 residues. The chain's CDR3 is CASSDRPGYTF. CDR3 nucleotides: TGTGCCAGCAGTGACAGACCCGGCTACACCTTC.

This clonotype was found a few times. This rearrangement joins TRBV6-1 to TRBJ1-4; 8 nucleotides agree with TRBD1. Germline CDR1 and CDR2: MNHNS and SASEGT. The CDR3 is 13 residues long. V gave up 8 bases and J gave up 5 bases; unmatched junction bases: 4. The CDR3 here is CASVSGGNEKLFF. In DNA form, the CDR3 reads TGTGCCAGCGTCTCAGGGGGCAATGAAAAACTGTTTTTT.

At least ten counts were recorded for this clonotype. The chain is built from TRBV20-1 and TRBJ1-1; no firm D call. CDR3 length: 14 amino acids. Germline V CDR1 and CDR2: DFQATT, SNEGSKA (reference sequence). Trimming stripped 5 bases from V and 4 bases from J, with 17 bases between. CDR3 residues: CSAVLYGGFTEAFF. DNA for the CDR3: TGCAGTGCTGTGCTATATGGTGGGTTCACTGAAGCTTTCTTT.

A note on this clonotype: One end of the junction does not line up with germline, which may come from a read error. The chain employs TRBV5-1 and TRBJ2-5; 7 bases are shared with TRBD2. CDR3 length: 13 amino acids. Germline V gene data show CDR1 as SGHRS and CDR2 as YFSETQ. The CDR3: CTSSLGREETQYF. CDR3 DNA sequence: TGCACCAGCAGCTTGGGGAGGGAAGAGACCCAGTACTTC.

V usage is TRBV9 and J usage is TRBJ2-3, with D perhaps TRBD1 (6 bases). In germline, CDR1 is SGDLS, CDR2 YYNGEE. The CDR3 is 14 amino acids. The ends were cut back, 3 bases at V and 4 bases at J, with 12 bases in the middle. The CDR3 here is CASSARQAADTQYF. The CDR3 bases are TGTGCCAGCAGCGCCCGACAGGCTGCAGATACGCAGTATTTT.

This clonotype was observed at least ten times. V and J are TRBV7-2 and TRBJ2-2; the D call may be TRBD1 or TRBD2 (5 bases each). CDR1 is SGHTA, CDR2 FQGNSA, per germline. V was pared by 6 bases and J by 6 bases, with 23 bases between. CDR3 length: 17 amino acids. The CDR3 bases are TGTGCCAGCAGTTCGTCCCCAGGGTTGGGACGGGCCGGGGAGCTGTTTTTT. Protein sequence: CASSSSPGLGRAGELFF.

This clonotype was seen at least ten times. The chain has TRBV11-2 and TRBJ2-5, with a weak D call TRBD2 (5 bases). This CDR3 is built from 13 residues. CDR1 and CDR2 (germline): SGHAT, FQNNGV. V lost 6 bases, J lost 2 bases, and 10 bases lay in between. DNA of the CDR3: TGTGCCAGCAGTCAGCGGAGGCAAGAGACCCAGTACTTC. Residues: CASSQRRQETQYF.

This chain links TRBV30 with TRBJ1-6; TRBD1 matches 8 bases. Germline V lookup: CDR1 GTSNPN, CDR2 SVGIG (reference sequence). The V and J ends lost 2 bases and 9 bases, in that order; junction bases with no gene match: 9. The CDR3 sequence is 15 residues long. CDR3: CAWSRGGTGGSPLHF. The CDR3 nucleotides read TGTGCCTGGAGTCGGGGCGGGACAGGCGGTTCACCCCTCCACTTT.

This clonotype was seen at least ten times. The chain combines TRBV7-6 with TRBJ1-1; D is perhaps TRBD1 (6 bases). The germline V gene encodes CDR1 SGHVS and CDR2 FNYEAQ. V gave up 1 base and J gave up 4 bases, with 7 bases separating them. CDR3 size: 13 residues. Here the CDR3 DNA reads TGTGCCAGCAGCTTAGAGGGGGGCACTGAAGCTTTCTTT. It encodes CASSLEGGTEAFF.

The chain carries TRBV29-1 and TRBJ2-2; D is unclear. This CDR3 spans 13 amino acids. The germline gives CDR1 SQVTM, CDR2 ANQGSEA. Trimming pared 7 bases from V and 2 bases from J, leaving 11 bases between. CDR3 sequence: CSAEWTNTGELFF. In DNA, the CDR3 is TGCAGCGCCGAGTGGACCAACACCGGGGAGCTGTTTTTT.

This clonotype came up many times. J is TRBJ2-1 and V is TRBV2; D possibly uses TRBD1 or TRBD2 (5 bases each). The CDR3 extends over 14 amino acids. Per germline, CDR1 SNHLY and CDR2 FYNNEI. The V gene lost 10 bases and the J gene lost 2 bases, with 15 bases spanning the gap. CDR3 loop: CAIKDGTAYNEQFF. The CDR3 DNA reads TGTGCCATCAAGGACGGGACCGCCTACAATGAGCAGTTCTTC.

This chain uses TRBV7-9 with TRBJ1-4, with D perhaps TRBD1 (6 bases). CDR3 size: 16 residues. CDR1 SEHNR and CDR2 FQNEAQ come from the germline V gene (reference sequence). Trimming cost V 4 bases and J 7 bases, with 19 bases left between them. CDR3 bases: TGTGCCAGCAGCTCAGGAGGGGGAGGTGCTCGTGAAAAACTGTTTTTT. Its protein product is CASSSGGGGAREKLFF.

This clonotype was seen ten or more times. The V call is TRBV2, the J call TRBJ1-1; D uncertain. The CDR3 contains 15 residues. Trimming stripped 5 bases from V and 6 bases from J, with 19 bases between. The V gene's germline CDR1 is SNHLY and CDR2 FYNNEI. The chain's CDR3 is CASSRAPGPGPEAFF. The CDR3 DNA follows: TGTGCCAGCAGTAGGGCTCCGGGCCCCGGACCTGAAGCTTTCTTT.

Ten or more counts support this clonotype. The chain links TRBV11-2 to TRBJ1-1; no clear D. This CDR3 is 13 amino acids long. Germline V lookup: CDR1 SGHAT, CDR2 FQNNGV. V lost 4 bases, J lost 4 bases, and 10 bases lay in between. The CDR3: CASSSHLSTEAFF. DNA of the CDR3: TGTGCCAGCAGCTCCCATCTGTCCACTGAAGCTTTCTTT.

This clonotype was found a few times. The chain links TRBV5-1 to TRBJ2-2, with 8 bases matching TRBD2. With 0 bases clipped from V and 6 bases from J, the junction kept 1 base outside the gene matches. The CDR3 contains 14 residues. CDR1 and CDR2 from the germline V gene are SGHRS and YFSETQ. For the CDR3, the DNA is TGCGCCAGCAGCTTGGCCGGGGGGGCCGGGGAGCTGTTTTTT. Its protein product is CASSLAGGAGELFF.

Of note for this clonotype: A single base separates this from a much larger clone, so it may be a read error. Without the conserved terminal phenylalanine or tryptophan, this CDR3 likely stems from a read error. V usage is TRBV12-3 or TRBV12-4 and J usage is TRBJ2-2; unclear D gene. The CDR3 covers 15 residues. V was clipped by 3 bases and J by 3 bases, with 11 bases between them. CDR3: CASSFWPVDTGELFS. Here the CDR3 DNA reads TGTGCCAGCAGTTTTTGGCCAGTAGACACCGGGGAGCTGTTTTCT.

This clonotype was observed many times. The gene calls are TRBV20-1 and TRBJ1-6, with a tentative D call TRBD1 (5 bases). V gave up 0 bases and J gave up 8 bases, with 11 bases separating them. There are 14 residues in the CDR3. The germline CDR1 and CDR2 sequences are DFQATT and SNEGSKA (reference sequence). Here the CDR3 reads CSARDRQGDSPLHF. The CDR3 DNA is TGCAGTGCTAGAGATCGGCAGGGTGATTCACCCCTCCACTTT.

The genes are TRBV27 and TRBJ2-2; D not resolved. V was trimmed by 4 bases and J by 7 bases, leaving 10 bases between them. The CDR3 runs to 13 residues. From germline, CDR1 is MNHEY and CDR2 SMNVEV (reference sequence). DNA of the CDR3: TGTGCCAGCAGTTCACGGGTTTACGGGGAGCTGTTTTTT. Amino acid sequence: CASSSRVYGELFF.

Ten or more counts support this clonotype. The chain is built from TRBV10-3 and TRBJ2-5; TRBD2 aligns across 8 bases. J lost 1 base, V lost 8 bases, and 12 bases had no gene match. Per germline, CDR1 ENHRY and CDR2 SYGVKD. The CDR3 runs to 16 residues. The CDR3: CAIAVVRAGVQETQYF. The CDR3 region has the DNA TGTGCCATCGCGGTCGTACGAGCGGGGGTCCAAGAGACCCAGTACTTC.

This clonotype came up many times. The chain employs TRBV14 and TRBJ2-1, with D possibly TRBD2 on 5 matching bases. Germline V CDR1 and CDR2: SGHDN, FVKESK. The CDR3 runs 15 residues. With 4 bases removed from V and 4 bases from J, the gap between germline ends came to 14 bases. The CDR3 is CASSPWLALYNEQFF. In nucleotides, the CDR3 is TGTGCCAGCAGCCCCTGGCTAGCCTTATACAATGAGCAGTTCTTC.

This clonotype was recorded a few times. The CDR3: CASSLVGQTYEQYF. In nucleotides, the CDR3 is TGTGCCAGCAGCTTAGTGGGGCAGACCTACGAGCAGTACTTC. This rearrangement joins TRBV7-9 to TRBJ2-7; possibly TRBD1 for D (5 bases). Trimming took off 1 base at V and 2 bases at J, with 9 bases between the two ends. The CDR3 is 14 residues long. The germline gives CDR1 SEHNR, CDR2 FQNEAQ (reference sequence).